This T cell receptor (beta chain) is drawn from a study of cytomegalovirus exposure and HLA in healthy donors. The PCR ran on 60 Vbeta and 13 Jbeta primers. Assay used: immunoSEQ multiplex PCR; TCRdb lists only in-frame clones, some missing. The sample lists about 90,000 clones; about 88% were seen once. Study-wide findings and caveats: Three chains linked to CMV were shown in vitro to be specific for CMV antigens. The study recorded around 160 TCR beta chains that were cytomegalovirus-associated.

This clone came up a few times. No antigen is known for it. The TCR comes from a man younger than 30 in good health and CMV-seronegative. The specimen sequenced was PBMCs.

The CDR3 sequence is CASGQTYTEAFF. The CDR3 DNA reads TGTGCTAGTGGGCAAACTTACACTGAAGCTTTCTTT. This chain connects TRBV12-5 to TRBJ1-1, with no clear D. Trimming took off 6 bases at V and 3 bases at J, with 8 bases between the two ends. Per the germline V gene, CDR1 is LGHNT and CDR2 is FRNRAP. The CDR3 sequence is 12 residues long.